This T cell receptor (beta chain) was recovered during a study of T-cell reconstitution after alpha-beta-depleted transplantation in children. Study conclusions and caveats: Newly generated T cells supplied most T-cell counts and diversity one year post-transplant.

In the case of this clonotype: The antigen remains undetermined.

Unique molecular identifiers were incorporated when the TCRbeta library was constructed. TCRdb reprocessed the PCR reads with MiXCR, giving one entry per CDR3 protein. The sample carries around 700,000 distinct CDR3 sequences, over 10% recorded once. The CDR3 contains 20 residues. Losses at the gene ends were 3 bases for V and 6 bases for J; bases not matched to a gene: 22. The germline V gene has CDR1 MGHRA and CDR2 YSYEKL. Here the sequenced sample was PBMCs, taken before TCRalphabeta/CD19-depleted stem cell transplant. The gene calls are TRBV4-1 and TRBJ2-7, with TRBD2 matching over 11 bases. This clonotype was obtained from a girl under 10 years old with congenital amegakaryocytic thrombocytopenia, due to receive a stem cell transplant. CDR3 in DNA: TGCGCCAGCAGCCATAAAGGCATAATAACTAGCGGGAGTTGGGATAGCGAGCAGTACTTC. It specifies CASSHKGIITSGSWDSEQYF.